This record looks at one T cell receptor beta chain sequence and its context. The record originates from a study of T cell responses to AZD1222 COVID-19 vaccine. Method: immunoSEQ multiplex PCR; TCRdb's copy keeps in-frame clones and lacks some. The table has approximately 120,000 clones, 80% to 90% seen once. Trimming shortened V by 0 bases and J by 2 bases, and 11 bases separated the two germline ends. The germline CDR1 and CDR2 sequences are LNHNV and YYDKDF (reference sequence). The CDR3 runs 17 residues. Material: peripheral blood, obtained 28 days after the second AZD1222 dose. The TCR sequence derives from an adult who received the AZD1222 COVID-19 vaccine. The chain links TRBV15 to TRBJ1-6; TRBD1 might be the D (5 bases). Here the CDR3 DNA reads TGTGCCACCAGCAGAGAATGGAGGGGAACCTATAATTCACCCCTCCACTTT. Its translation: CATSREWRGTYNSPLHF.